One and the same sample provided the 9 T cell receptor beta chains below, sequenced in a study of vaccination effects on CD4 cells after COVID-19. Investigators separated out CD4+ T cells once about eleven days of culture had passed. Measured with immunoSEQ multiplex PCR; TCRdb has only the in-frame clones, and not every one. In the table there are approximately 47,000 clones, about 76% of which are singletons. The antigens these receptors bind are not known. The sample in question was CD4+ T cells from PBMCs cultured without peptide, obtained before COVID-19 vaccination. The receptor source for this set is a human donor who had a prior SARS-CoV-2 infection.

The chain uses TRBV3-1 (or the pseudogene TRBV3-2) and TRBJ1-2; TRBD1 might be the D (6 bases). V was cut by 2 bases and J by 5 bases, with 15 bases left in between. The CDR3 spans 15 residues. Germline values: CDR1 LGHDT, CDR2 YNNKEL (reference sequence). The CDR3 bases are TGTGCCAGCAGCCAACACGGGGAACAGGGTTATGGCTACACCTTC. Translated: CASSQHGEQGYGYTF.

The chain combines TRBV2 with TRBJ2-1, with 13 bases matching TRBD2. Germline-derived CDR1 and CDR2 are SNHLY and FYNNEI. This CDR3 spans 16 amino acids. Trimming removed 6 bases from V and 8 bases from J; junction bases left unmatched: 10. The CDR3 DNA reads as TGTGCCAGCAGCCCTCAACTAGCGGGGGGGATCGATGAGCAGTTCTTC. This gives the protein CASSPQLAGGIDEQFF.

This sequence joins TRBV5-4 and TRBJ2-7; 9 bases match TRBD2. V was pared by 0 bases and J by 3 bases, with 7 bases of the junction left unmatched. Germline assignment: CDR1 SGHNT and CDR2 YYREEE (reference sequence). The CDR3 consists of 16 residues. CDR3 sequence: CASSLGVAGGVYEQYF. CDR3 in DNA: TGTGCCAGCAGCTTGGGGGTTGCGGGGGGGGTCTACGAGCAGTACTTC.

This rearrangement joins TRBV19 to TRBJ2-7, with D possibly TRBD1 on 5 matching bases. CDR1 and CDR2 from the germline V gene are LNHDA and SQIVND (reference sequence). The CDR3 is 15 amino acids. Trimming shortened V by 5 bases and J by 5 bases, and 19 bases separated the two germline ends. The DNA for the CDR3 is TGTGCCAGTAGTCCGGAGCGATTACAGGCCCACGAGCAGTACTTC. Residues: CASSPERLQAHEQYF.

The chain joins TRBV5-1 to TRBJ2-3; TRBD1 matches at 7 bases. Trimming cost V 0 bases and J 2 bases; bases outside gene matches: 6. In germline, CDR1 is SGHRS, CDR2 YFSETQ. This CDR3 is 16 amino acids long. CDR3 in amino acids: CASSLGTDRSTDTQYF. The DNA for the CDR3 is TGCGCCAGCAGCTTGGGGACGGACAGGTCCACAGATACGCAGTATTTT.

The CDR3 nucleotides are TGCAGCGAGAGGACGGCCGGCCGACAGCCCCAGCATTTT. Residues: CSERTAGRQPQHF. The J gene is TRBJ1-5, the V gene TRBV29-1; D gene ambiguous. Germline lookup yields CDR1 SQVTM and CDR2 ANQGSEA. There are 13 residues in the CDR3. Trimming pared 7 bases from V and 7 bases from J, leaving 17 bases between.

The rearrangement links TRBV7-2 to TRBJ2-7, with 12 nucleotides matching TRBD1. This CDR3 region has 15 residues. Germline values: CDR1 SGHTA, CDR2 FQGNSA. V lost 4 bases, J lost 4 bases, and 5 bases stayed unmatched. The DNA of the CDR3 is TGTGCCAGCAGCTCGCGGGGACAGGGGGCATACGAGCAGTACTTC. Translating gives CASSSRGQGAYEQYF.

This clone came up once. The chain uses TRBV7-2 and TRBJ2-3, with D unclear. V lost 5 bases, J lost 5 bases, and 8 bases lay in between. Germline V lookup: CDR1 SGHTA, CDR2 FQGNSA. This CDR3 has 12 amino acids. The CDR3 region has the DNA TGTGCCAGCAGCCGTGGGCTAGATACGCAGTATTTT. This sequence encodes CASSRGLDTQYF.

V is TRBV6-2 or TRBV6-3 and J is TRBJ2-2; D remains ambiguous. V lost 2 bases to trimming and J lost 4 bases, with 5 bases between them. The CDR3 length is 13 residues. Per the germline V gene, CDR1 is MNHEY and CDR2 is SVGEGT. This chain's CDR3 is CASSYQSTGELFF. For the CDR3, the DNA is TGTGCCAGCAGTTACCAATCCACCGGGGAGCTGTTTTTT.